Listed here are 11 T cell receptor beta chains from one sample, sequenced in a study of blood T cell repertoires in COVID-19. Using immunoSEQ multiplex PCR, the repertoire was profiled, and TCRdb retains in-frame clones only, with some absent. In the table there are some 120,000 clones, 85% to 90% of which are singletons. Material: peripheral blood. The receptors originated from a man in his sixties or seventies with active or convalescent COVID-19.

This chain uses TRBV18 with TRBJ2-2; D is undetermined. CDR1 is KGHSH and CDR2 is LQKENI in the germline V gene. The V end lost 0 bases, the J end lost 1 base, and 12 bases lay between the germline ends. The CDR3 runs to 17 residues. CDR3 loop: CASSPPSRLLNTGELFF. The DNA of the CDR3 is TGTGCCAGCTCACCACCGAGTCGTCTTCTGAACACCGGGGAGCTGTTTTTT.

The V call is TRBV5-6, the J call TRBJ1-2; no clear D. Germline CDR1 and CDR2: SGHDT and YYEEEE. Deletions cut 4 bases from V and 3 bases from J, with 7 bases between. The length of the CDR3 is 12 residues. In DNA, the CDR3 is TGTGCCAGCAGCGGGCTTGACTATGGCTACACCTTC. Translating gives CASSGLDYGYTF.

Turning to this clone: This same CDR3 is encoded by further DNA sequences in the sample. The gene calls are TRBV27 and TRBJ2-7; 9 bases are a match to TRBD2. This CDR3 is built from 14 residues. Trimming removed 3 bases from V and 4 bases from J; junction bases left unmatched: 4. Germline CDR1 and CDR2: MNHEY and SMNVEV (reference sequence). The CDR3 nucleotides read TGTGCCAGCAGTTTGGCGGGAGGGCCGTACGAGCAGTACTTC. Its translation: CASSLAGGPYEQYF.

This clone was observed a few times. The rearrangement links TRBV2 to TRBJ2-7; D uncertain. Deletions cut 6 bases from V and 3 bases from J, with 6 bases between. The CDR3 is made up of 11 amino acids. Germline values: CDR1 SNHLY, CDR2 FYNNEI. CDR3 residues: CASSYYYEQYF. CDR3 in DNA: TGTGCCAGCAGCTATTACTACGAGCAGTACTTC. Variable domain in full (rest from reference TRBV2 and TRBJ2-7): EPEVTQTPSHQVTQMGQEVILRCVPISNHLYFYWYRQILGQKVEFLVSFYNNEISEKSEIFDDQFSVERPDGSNFTLKIRSTKLEDSAMYFCASSYYYEQYFGPGTRLTVT.

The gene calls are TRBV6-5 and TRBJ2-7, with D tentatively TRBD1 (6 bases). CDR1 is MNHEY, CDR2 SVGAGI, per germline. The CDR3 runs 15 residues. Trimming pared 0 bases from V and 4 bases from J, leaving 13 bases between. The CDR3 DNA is TGTGCCAGCAGTTACTCGAGCAGGGGTGTGTACGAGCAGTACTTC. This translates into CASSYSSRGVYEQYF.

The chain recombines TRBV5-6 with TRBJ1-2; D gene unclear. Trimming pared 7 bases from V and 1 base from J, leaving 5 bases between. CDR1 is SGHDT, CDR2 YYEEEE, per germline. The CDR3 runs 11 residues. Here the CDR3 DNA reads TGTGCCAGCCGGGGTAACTATGGCTACACCTTC. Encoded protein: CASRGNYGYTF.

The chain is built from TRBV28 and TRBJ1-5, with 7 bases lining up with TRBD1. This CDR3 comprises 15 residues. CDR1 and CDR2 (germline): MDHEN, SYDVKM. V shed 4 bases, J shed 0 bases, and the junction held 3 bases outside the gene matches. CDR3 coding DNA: TGTGCCAGCAGTTCTACAGGGGATAGCAATCAGCCCCAGCATTTT. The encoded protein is CASSSTGDSNQPQHF.

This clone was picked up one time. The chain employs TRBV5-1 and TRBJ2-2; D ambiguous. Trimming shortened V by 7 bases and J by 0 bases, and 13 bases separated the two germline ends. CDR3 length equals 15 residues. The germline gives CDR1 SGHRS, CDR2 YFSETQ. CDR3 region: CASSVTFSNTGELFF. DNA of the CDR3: TGCGCCAGCTCGGTGACATTTTCGAACACCGGGGAGCTGTTTTTT.

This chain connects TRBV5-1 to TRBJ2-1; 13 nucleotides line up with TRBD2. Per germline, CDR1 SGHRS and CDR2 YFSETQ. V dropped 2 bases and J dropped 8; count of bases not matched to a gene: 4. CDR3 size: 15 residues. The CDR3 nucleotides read TGCGCCAGCAGCTTCCGACTAGCGGGAGGCCATGAGCAGTTCTTC. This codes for CASSFRLAGGHEQFF.

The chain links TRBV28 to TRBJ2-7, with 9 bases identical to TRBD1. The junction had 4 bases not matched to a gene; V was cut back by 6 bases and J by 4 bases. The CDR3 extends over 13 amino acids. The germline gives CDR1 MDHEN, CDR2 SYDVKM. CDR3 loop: CASRGTGRYEQYF. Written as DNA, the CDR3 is TGTGCCAGCAGGGGGACAGGGAGATACGAGCAGTACTTC.

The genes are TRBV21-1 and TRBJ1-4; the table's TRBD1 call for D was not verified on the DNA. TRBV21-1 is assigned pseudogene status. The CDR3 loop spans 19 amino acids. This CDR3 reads CASSTFWTVDPATNEKLFF. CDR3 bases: TGTGCCAGCAGCACCTTCTGGACAGTCGACCCGGCAACTAATGAAAAACTGTTTTTT.